The 16 T cell receptor beta chains below come from one sample, sequenced in a study of T cells in Graves' hyperthyroidism and ophthalmopathy. Amplification of TCR beta CDR3 regions was performed using RNA transcripts as template. When the TCR CDR3 underwent first-round RT-PCR, the HTBI primer set was used. TCRdb ran MiXCR on the multiplex PCR reads and lists one entry per CDR3 protein. This table has 500,000 to 650,000 distinct CDR3 sequences, roughly 15% appearing once. The sequenced sample was blood. All receptors come from a woman aged 50 to 60 with Graves' ophthalmopathy.

This clonotype has at least ten counts. The V gene is TRBV29-1, the J gene TRBJ2-1; TRBD2 matches 12 bases. CDR1 SQVTM and CDR2 ANQGSEA come from the germline V gene. The CDR3 consists of 14 residues. Losses at the gene ends were 0 bases for V and 11 bases for J; bases not matched to a gene: 5. Here the CDR3 DNA reads TGCAGCGTTGAAGATTGGCTAGCGGGAGGGAAGCAGTTCTTC. It translates to CSVEDWLAGGKQFF.

In this sample, this clonotype turned up many times. This sequence joins TRBV20-1 and TRBJ2-5; 13 bases fit TRBD2. The CDR3 length is 17 residues. Germline V gene data show CDR1 as DFQATT and CDR2 as SNEGSKA (reference sequence). J gave up 4 bases and V 3 bases, and 11 bases lay outside the gene matches. The CDR3 coding sequence is TGCAGTGCTAGTGAGAGGACTAGCGGGAGAGCGGGAGAGACCCAGTACTTC. Translated: CSASERTSGRAGETQYF.

This clonotype was detected only once. CDR3 amino acids: CASSTVGTVNTEAFF. The CDR3 DNA reads TGTGCCAGCAGCACAGTAGGGACAGTGAACACTGAAGCTTTCTTT. The chain links TRBV7-9 to TRBJ1-1, with 7 bases fitting TRBD1. V was pared by 5 bases and J by 0 bases, with 6 bases of the junction left unmatched. Germline lookup yields CDR1 SEHNR and CDR2 FQNEAQ (reference sequence). This CDR3 has 15 amino acids. The whole variable domain, remainder taken from reference TRBV7-9 and TRBJ1-1, is DTGVSQNPRHKITKRGQNVTFRCDPISEHNRLYWYRQTLGQGPEFLTYFQNEAQLEKSRLLSDRFSAERPKGSFSTLEIQRTEQGDSAMYLCASSTVGTVNTEAFFGQGTRLTVV.

This clonotype was seen repeatedly, ten times or more. The chain has TRBV20-1 and TRBJ2-2; TRBD1 is a possible D gene (6 bases). The CDR3 spans 15 residues. Germline V CDR1 and CDR2: DFQATT, SNEGSKA (reference sequence). V lost 3 bases and J 6 bases, leaving 17 bases between the germline ends. CDR3 DNA: TGCAGTGCTAGCGTCGTCGGCAGACAGGCCGGGGAGCTGTTTTTT. Translation: CSASVVGRQAGELFF.

This clonotype has at least ten counts. The chain combines TRBV12-3 or TRBV12-4 with TRBJ2-5; D could derive from TRBD1 or TRBD2 (5 bases each). The V end lost 6 bases, the J end lost 9 bases, and 20 bases lay between the germline ends. The CDR3 covers 14 residues. This CDR3 is CASSSGITRGAQYF. CDR3 sequence (DNA): TGTGCCAGCAGCTCCGGCATCACAAGAGGGGCCCAGTACTTC.

This clonotype occurred many times. The J gene is TRBJ2-7, the V gene TRBV7-2; D not resolved. Germline V gene lookup returns CDR1 SGHTA and CDR2 FQGNSA. This CDR3 contains 14 residues. V was cut by 6 bases and J by 5 bases, with 17 bases left in between. CDR3 region: CASSSLFVPHEQYF. CDR3 in DNA: TGTGCCAGCAGTTCACTCTTCGTTCCCCACGAGCAGTACTTC. The variable domain in full, with the rest retrieved from reference TRBV7-2 and TRBJ2-7, is GAGVSQSPSNKVTEKGKDVELRCDPISGHTALYWYRQSLGQGLEFLIYFQGNSAPDKSGLPSDRFSAERTGGSVSTLTIQRTQQEDSAVYLCASSSLFVPHEQYFGPGTRLTVT.

In this sample, this clonotype turned up many times. The chain carries TRBV7-3 and TRBJ2-1, with D maybe TRBD2 (5 bases). This CDR3 spans 13 amino acids. Germline V gene lookup returns CDR1 SGHTA and CDR2 FQGTGA. V was shortened by 5 bases and J by 6 bases, with 11 bases between the two germline ends. CDR3 amino acids: CASSPPGVNEQFF. The CDR3 DNA reads TGTGCCAGCAGCCCCCCCGGGGTCAATGAGCAGTTCTTC.

In this sample, this clonotype turned up many times. The chain uses TRBV11-3 and TRBJ2-3; D may be TRBD2 (5 bases). V lost 4 bases to trimming and J lost 0 bases, with 14 bases between them. Germline V gives CDR1 SGHNT, CDR2 YENEEA. The CDR3 has 16 residues. Written as DNA, the CDR3 is TGTGCCAGCAGCTCGAGGGTGGTTTATAGCACAGATACGCAGTATTTT. It is translated as CASSSRVVYSTDTQYF.

This clonotype was seen repeatedly, ten times or more. V and J are TRBV6-1 and TRBJ2-3; tentatively, D is TRBD1 or TRBD2 (5 bases each). V was cut by 0 bases and J by 4 bases, with 23 bases left in between. The germline gives CDR1 MNHNS, CDR2 SASEGT. This CDR3 is 19 amino acids long. The CDR3: CASSEALQGPGWGADTQYF. The CDR3 DNA follows: TGTGCCAGCAGTGAAGCGCTTCAGGGTCCGGGGTGGGGTGCAGATACGCAGTATTTT.

The V and J genes are TRBV29-1 and TRBJ2-3, with 13 bases matching TRBD2. Germline V gene data show CDR1 as SQVTM and CDR2 as ANQGSEA. The V segment lost 7 bases and the J segment 7 bases; nucleotides outside the gene matches: 17. There are 17 residues in the CDR3. As DNA, the CDR3 is TGCAGCGCGCAAGGGACTAGCGGGAAAATATGGGCAAATACGCAGTATTTT. This encodes CSAQGTSGKIWANTQYF.

The chain employs TRBV4-3 and TRBJ2-2; D is possibly TRBD2 (6 bases). CDR1 is LGHNA and CDR2 is YSLEER in the germline V gene. V lost 0 bases, J lost 3 bases, and 14 bases lay in between. This CDR3 region has 17 residues. Written as DNA, the CDR3 is TGCGCCAGCAGCCAAGATCTTGTGGGAGGTTACACCGGGGAGCTGTTTTTT. It encodes CASSQDLVGGYTGELFF.

This clonotype was counted at least ten times. The chain combines TRBV5-6 with TRBJ2-3, with D possibly called TRBD1 or TRBD2 (7 bases each). The germline gives CDR1 SGHDT, CDR2 YYEEEE. The CDR3 runs 12 residues. The germline V and J ends were trimmed by 9 bases and 1 base, with 9 bases remaining between them. This CDR3 is CATGGGTDTQYF. CDR3 DNA: TGTGCCACAGGGGGGGGCACAGATACGCAGTATTTT.

Many counts were recorded for this clonotype. The rearrangement uses TRBV7-9 and TRBJ2-7, with D possibly being TRBD1 (5 bases). Trimming took 2 bases from V and 2 from J, leaving 10 bases between them. The CDR3 is 14 residues long. The germline gives CDR1 SEHNR, CDR2 FQNEAQ (reference sequence). This CDR3 is CASSLFGHAYEQYF. The CDR3 bases are TGTGCCAGCAGCTTATTCGGACACGCCTACGAGCAGTACTTC.

This clonotype was recorded at least ten times. The chain recombines TRBV2 with TRBJ2-1; 7 bases fit TRBD2. The CDR3 spans 14 residues. V shed 3 bases, J shed 5 bases, and the junction held 4 bases outside the gene matches. CDR1 and CDR2 (germline): SNHLY, FYNNEI. The CDR3 DNA reads as TGTGCCAGCAGTGACTGGCTAGCGGACAATGAGCAGTTCTTC. This sequence encodes CASSDWLADNEQFF.

This clonotype was counted many times. The genes are TRBV7-2 and TRBJ2-3; 14 bases are shared with TRBD2. CDR1 and CDR2 from the germline V gene are SGHTA and FQGNSA. The CDR3 loop spans 18 amino acids. The ends lost 5 bases at V and 2 bases at J; junction bases unmatched: 9. This CDR3 reads CASSPQTSGRGFTDTQYF. The CDR3, as DNA: TGTGCCAGCAGCCCACAGACTAGCGGGAGGGGATTCACAGATACGCAGTATTTT.

This chain joins TRBV4-3 and TRBJ2-7, with D tentatively TRBD1 (6 bases). Germline V gene sequence: CDR1 LGHNA, CDR2 YSLEER. CDR3 length equals 15 residues. V lost 1 base to trimming and J lost 2 bases, with 12 bases between them. This chain's CDR3 is CASSQAWGRTYEQYF. In DNA, the CDR3 is TGCGCCAGCAGCCAAGCCTGGGGGCGGACCTACGAGCAGTACTTC.